A selection of T cell receptor beta chains follows, all from one sample in a study of blood T cell repertoires in COVID-19. Sequenced by immunoSEQ multiplex PCR; TCRdb stores in-frame clones only, minus some. Counted here are more than 200,000 clones, roughly 89% occurring once; the ten biggest clones make up about 4%. The sequencing sample was made of PBMCs or T cells enriched from blood (not recorded which). The source of these receptors is a woman aged 30 to 39 with acute COVID-19. Both conserved end residues are part of each CDR3.

TRBV18,TRBJ1-2,CASSPGTGGRGYTF
TRBV5-4,TRBJ1-1,CASSLVPQGANTEAFF
TRBV11-2,TRBJ1-1,CASSLSAGGGTEAFF
TRBV5-4,TRBJ2-2,CASSIGGAGELFF
TRBV6-5,TRBJ2-7,CASSLGLNEQYF
TRBV29-1,TRBJ2-1,CSVRRSPQRGGYNEQFF
TRBV4-1,TRBJ1-2,CATGRSQEDYGYTF
TRBV19,TRBJ2-7,CASSLRVAGAPAYEQYF
TRBV5-5,TRBJ1-5,CASSPNSFMGNQPQHF
TRBV28,TRBJ2-7,CASSKTGLRYEQYF
TRBV9,TRBJ1-1,CASSVAPGGTEAFF
TRBV4-3,TRBJ2-7,CASSLYGTGAYEQYF
TRBV4-1,TRBJ1-4,CASSQFSATTNEKLFF
TRBV29-1,TRBJ2-7,CSAIPAGGSYEQYF
TRBV6-5,TRBJ2-7,CASSPPGGNPREQYF
TRBV3-1/TRBV3-2,TRBJ1-2,CASSQRTGGNTGYTF
TRBV5-4,TRBJ1-2,CASSSQSDSTTGGYTF
TRBV20-1,TRBJ2-1,CSASRDWPGDEQFF
TRBV12-3/TRBV12-4,TRBJ2-7,CASSITDRTEQYF
TRBV5-6,TRBJ1-2,CASSLAIRNPGQTNYGYTF
TRBV19,TRBJ2-6,CASSIRTGNSGANVLTF
TRBV27,TRBJ1-5,CASSKGGQGIQPQHF
TRBV18,TRBJ1-1,CASSLPGGGGEAFF
TRBV20-1,TRBJ2-5,CSARSRAQYF
TRBV27,TRBJ1-4,CASSPWDRAREKLFF
TRBV6-5,TRBJ2-7,CASSRTGDHEQYF
TRBV12-5,TRBJ2-3,CASGARDTQYF
TRBV5-1,TRBJ2-7,CASSMDRALYEQYF
TRBV7-2,TRBJ2-7,CASSPRGFGGGDEQYF
TRBV19,TRBJ1-5,CASQGFEGNQPQHF
TRBV30,TRBJ1-5,CAWSPPRGYSNQPQHF
TRBV28,TRBJ1-6,CASSLVRTGYSPLHF
TRBV19,TRBJ1-1,CASSYRSANTEAFF
TRBV6-5,TRBJ1-4,CASSYSGTVEKLFF
TRBV2,TRBJ1-5,CASSELGAGQPQHF
TRBV19,TRBJ1-4,CASSIGTGYSFSEKLFF
TRBV7-2,TRBJ1-1,CASSLASGQGATEAFF
TRBV27,TRBJ2-2,CASSLYGTGDPRGTGELFF
TRBV19,TRBJ1-5,CASSTQTGKDQPQHF
TRBV10-3,TRBJ2-3,CAISDAGGQTDTQYF
TRBV6-5,TRBJ1-1,CASSRTGGGTEAFF
TRBV5-4,TRBJ1-6,CASSRITGNSPLHF